This T cell receptor beta chain was sequenced in a study of blood T cell repertoires in COVID-19. In the study overall: PBMCs, B-cell-depleted T cells, or T cells provided the cDNA or gDNA that made up the material.

Data came from immunoSEQ multiplex PCR; TCRdb stores just in-frame clones and leaves some out. The table includes 100,000 to 110,000 clones, more than 85% detected once. The CDR3 has 15 amino acids. J gave up 7 bases and V 5 bases, and 6 bases lay outside the gene matches. Germline V CDR1 and CDR2: SEHNR, FQNEAQ (reference sequence). The sequenced sample consisted of peripheral blood. The TCR sequence derives from a middle-aged man with active COVID-19. The chain has TRBV7-9 and TRBJ2-1; 12 nucleotides agree with TRBD1. Here the CDR3 reads CASSGDRGRRNEQFF. The CDR3 region has the DNA TGTGCCAGCAGCGGGGACAGGGGGCGCCGAAATGAGCAGTTCTTC.